Listed here are 24 T cell receptor beta chains from one sample, sequenced in a study of blood T cell repertoires in COVID-19. Clones were read by immunoSEQ multiplex PCR, and TCRdb kept only the in-frame ones, dropping some. In the table there are around 40,000 clones, approximately 96% of which are singletons. The sequencing sample was made of peripheral blood. These receptors all stem from a human donor with active COVID-19. The donor label of this sample is uncertain.

The chain employs TRBV2 and TRBJ2-7; 7 nucleotides line up with TRBD1. Germline V gene sequence: CDR1 SNHLY, CDR2 FYNNEI. The CDR3 length is 13 residues. With V trimmed by 11 bases and J by 6 bases, 13 bases remained unmatched. CDR3 in DNA: TGTGCCTGCTCCCGGGACAGTTTCTTCGAGCAGTACTTC. It codes for CACSRDSFFEQYF.

V usage is TRBV13 and J usage is TRBJ2-7; 10 positions match TRBD2. Germline CDR1 PRHDT, CDR2 FYEKMQ (reference sequence). The CDR3 is made up of 16 amino acids. V lost 3 bases, J lost 2 bases, and 7 bases stayed unmatched. DNA of the CDR3: TGTGCCAGCAGCTTGGAACGGACTAGCGGTACCTACGAGCAGTACTTC. Translating it yields CASSLERTSGTYEQYF.

This sequence joins TRBV11-3 and TRBJ2-7; possible D gene TRBD1, 5 bases. This CDR3 has 17 residues. Germline CDR1 is SGHNT and CDR2 is YENEEA. The V gene lost 5 bases and the J gene lost 4 bases, with 24 bases spanning the gap. CDR3: CASSRSGRAALVYEQYF. The CDR3 coding sequence is TGTGCCAGCAGCCGGTCAGGCAGGGCTGCTTTAGTTTACGAGCAGTACTTC.

The chain is built from TRBV9 and TRBJ2-7; TRBD2 agrees at 8 bases. V lost 0 bases and J lost 3; bases outside the gene matches: 20. The germline V gene encodes CDR1 SGDLS and CDR2 YYNGEE. The CDR3 loop spans 20 amino acids. CDR3 bases: TGTGCCAGCAGCGTAGGGGCTGGAGCGGGAGCCTCCCCCCACAACTACGAGCAGTACTTC. Protein sequence: CASSVGAGAGASPHNYEQYF.

Here the CDR3 reads CASSVADRGHSEAFF. The CDR3 DNA sequence: TGTGCCAGCAGCGTAGCGGACAGGGGGCATAGTGAAGCTTTCTTT. V usage is TRBV9 and J usage is TRBJ1-1, with 11 bases aligning to TRBD1. V gave up 0 bases and J gave up 7 bases; unmatched junction bases: 5. Germline V gene sequence: CDR1 SGDLS, CDR2 YYNGEE. CDR3 length: 15 residues.

J is TRBJ2-7 and V is TRBV5-5, with TRBD2 identical over 11 bases. With V trimmed by 4 bases and J by 0 bases, 6 bases remained unmatched. The CDR3 length is 16 residues. The germline V gene has CDR1 SGHKS and CDR2 YYEKEE (reference sequence). For the CDR3, the DNA is TGTGCCAGCAGCAGAACTAGCGGGAGCCCCTCCTACGAGCAGTACTTC. Protein sequence: CASSRTSGSPSYEQYF.

The chain combines TRBV7-2 with TRBJ2-7; 7 nucleotides line up with TRBD2. Unmatched junction bases numbered 3, after V lost 0 bases and J lost 4 bases. Germline lookup yields CDR1 SGHTA and CDR2 FQGNSA. CDR3 length: 14 residues. CDR3 sequence reads: CASSLALAVYEQYF. The CDR3, as DNA: TGTGCCAGCAGCTTAGCCCTAGCGGTATACGAGCAGTACTTC. Complete variable domain (other parts from reference TRBV7-2 and TRBJ2-7): GAGVSQSPSNKVTEKGKDVELRCDPISGHTALYWYRQSLGQGLEFLIYFQGNSAPDKSGLPSDRFSAERTGGSVSTLTIQRTQQEDSAVYLCASSLALAVYEQYFGPGTRLTVT.

This clone was seen only once. The V call is TRBV4-1, the J call TRBJ2-4, with a tentative D call TRBD1 (6 bases). The CDR3 runs to 15 residues. CDR1 and CDR2 (germline): MGHRA, YSYEKL. With 1 base removed from V and 6 bases from J, the gap between germline ends came to 13 bases. The CDR3 is CASSQGPGARNIQYF. The CDR3 DNA sequence: TGCGCCAGCAGCCAAGGTCCAGGGGCGAGAAACATTCAGTACTTC.

The chain links TRBV7-8 to TRBJ2-1, with 9 nucleotides matching TRBD2. CDR3 length: 16 amino acids. J gave up 9 bases and V 6 bases, and 15 bases lay outside the gene matches. CDR1 and CDR2 (germline): SGHVS, FQNEAQ. CDR3 nucleotides: TGTGCCAGCAGAAAAAGTAGGACTAGCGTACCTCCTGAGCAGTTCTTC. Translation gives CASRKSRTSVPPEQFF.

The chain links TRBV7-9 to TRBJ2-1, with D uncertain. Germline lookup yields CDR1 SEHNR and CDR2 FQNEAQ (reference sequence). V was shortened by 4 bases and J by 7 bases, with 14 bases between the two germline ends. This CDR3 is 14 amino acids long. CDR3 coding DNA: TGTGCCAGCAGCTCCGGGTCTTTCTCTAATGAGCAGTTCTTC. It translates to CASSSGSFSNEQFF.

The chain recombines TRBV5-1 with TRBJ2-1, with D possibly matching TRBD1 (6 bases). CDR1 is SGHRS and CDR2 is YFSETQ in the germline V gene. The ends were cut back, 4 bases at V and 4 bases at J, with 12 bases in the middle. The CDR3 extends over 14 amino acids. The DNA of the CDR3 is TGCGCCAGCAGCGTCCCACAGGGTTACAATGAGCAGTTCTTC. Protein product: CASSVPQGYNEQFF.

The rearrangement links TRBV4-3 to TRBJ1-5, with TRBD1 as a possible D gene (5 bases). Germline V gene data show CDR1 as LGHNA and CDR2 as YSLEER. V was cut by 6 bases and J by 6 bases, with 12 bases left in between. There are 13 residues in the CDR3. The CDR3 reads CASSPRVAQPQHF. The CDR3 nucleotides read TGCGCCAGCAGTCCCAGGGTAGCTCAGCCCCAGCATTTT.

The CDR3 spells CASRKQGETQYF. CDR3 DNA sequence: TGTGCCAGCAGGAAACAGGGAGAGACCCAGTACTTC. The chain uses TRBV6-5 and TRBJ2-5; a possible D gene is TRBD1 (6 bases). CDR1 MNHEY and CDR2 SVGAGI come from the germline V gene. Trimming shortened V by 6 bases and J by 4 bases, and 9 bases separated the two germline ends. CDR3 length: 12 amino acids.

The chain links TRBV5-1 to TRBJ1-2; 8 nucleotides align to TRBD1. The CDR3 covers 15 residues. Germline V gene lookup returns CDR1 SGHRS and CDR2 YFSETQ. The V segment lost 1 base and the J segment 2 bases; nucleotides outside the gene matches: 4. CDR3 in amino acids: CASSLSRGQNYGYTF. The CDR3 DNA reads as TGCGCCAGCAGCTTGTCCAGGGGGCAAAACTATGGCTACACCTTC.

This clone has only one observation. V and J are TRBV5-4 and TRBJ2-2, with TRBD2 as a possible D gene (5 bases). Trimming pared 6 bases from V and 5 bases from J, leaving 8 bases between. In germline, CDR1 is SGHNT, CDR2 YYREEE (reference sequence). This CDR3 is built from 12 residues. In DNA, the CDR3 is TGTGCCAGCACCACTAGGACCGGGGAGCTGTTTTTT. It translates to CASTTRTGELFF.

J is TRBJ2-3 and V is TRBV5-4; 10 bases map to TRBD2. Per germline, CDR1 SGHNT and CDR2 YYREEE (reference sequence). The length of the CDR3 is 15 residues. V lost 3 bases and J lost 4; bases outside the gene matches: 5. The CDR3 DNA is TGTGCCAGCAGCTCTAGCGGGAGTATCGCAGATACGCAGTATTTT. It translates to CASSSSGSIADTQYF.

J is TRBJ2-7 and V is TRBV5-1; possible D gene TRBD2, 5 bases. The CDR3 loop spans 14 amino acids. Germline values: CDR1 SGHRS, CDR2 YFSETQ. V gave up 0 bases and J gave up 9 bases, with 16 bases separating them. The CDR3 DNA reads TGCGCCAGCAGCTTGGAAAACCCGGGTGGAGGGCAGTACTTC. Its translation is CASSLENPGGGQYF.

The chain uses TRBV12-3 or TRBV12-4 and TRBJ1-1; the D gene is possibly TRBD1 (5 bases). CDR3 length: 13 amino acids. The ends were cut back, 3 bases at V and 3 bases at J, with 8 bases in the middle. The chain's CDR3 is CASSFRQYTEAFF. CDR3 coding DNA: TGTGCCAGCAGTTTCAGACAGTACACTGAAGCTTTCTTT.

This chain connects TRBV11-2 to TRBJ1-5; tentative D call: TRBD1 (5 bases). This CDR3 spans 12 amino acids. The V gene lost 5 bases and the J gene lost 6 bases, with 8 bases spanning the gap. CDR1 and CDR2 (germline): SGHAT, FQNNGV. The CDR3 spells CASSQGGQPQHF. The CDR3 nucleotides are TGTGCCAGCAGCCAGGGCGGTCAGCCCCAGCATTTT.

V gene TRBV7-2 combines with J gene TRBJ2-1; TRBD1 agrees at 7 bases. Germline CDR1 is SGHTA and CDR2 is FQGNSA. The CDR3 is 17 amino acids. V dropped 4 bases and J dropped 3; count of bases not matched to a gene: 12. The CDR3 spells CASSSRLTAGGYNEQFF. The CDR3 DNA reads TGTGCCAGCAGCTCCCGACTTACCGCAGGGGGCTACAATGAGCAGTTCTTC.

The chain uses TRBV5-5 and TRBJ1-2; 8 bases line up with TRBD1. V trimming: 4 bases; J trimming: 6 bases; junction bases outside the gene matches: 8. The germline V gene has CDR1 SGHKS and CDR2 YYEKEE (reference sequence). CDR3 size: 14 residues. The CDR3 DNA reads TGTGCCAGCAGCAGACTCGGACAGGGCCATGGCTACACCTTC. Its protein product is CASSRLGQGHGYTF.

V is TRBV7-9 and J is TRBJ2-2, with a possible D match to TRBD1 (5 bases). Deletions cut 3 bases from V and 1 base from J, with 9 bases between. The CDR3 extends over 15 amino acids. The germline V gene encodes CDR1 SEHNR and CDR2 FQNEAQ (reference sequence). The CDR3 sequence is CASSFARGNTGELFF. The DNA of the CDR3 is TGTGCCAGCAGCTTCGCAAGGGGGAACACCGGGGAGCTGTTTTTT.

This chain joins TRBV5-6 and TRBJ1-2; the match to TRBD1 covers 8 bases. CDR1 is SGHDT and CDR2 is YYEEEE in the germline V gene. The CDR3 runs 14 residues. With V trimmed by 4 bases and J by 2 bases, 4 bases remained unmatched. In nucleotides, the CDR3 is TGTGCCAGCAGCGGAGACAGGGGAAACTATGGCTACACCTTC. Amino acids: CASSGDRGNYGYTF.

The chain has TRBV1 and TRBJ2-5; TRBD2 is the table's D call, not checked against the DNA. TRBV1 is a listed pseudogene. The CDR3 extends over 18 amino acids. CDR3 residues: CTSSQDRGGLGMQETQYF. CDR3 bases: TGCACCAGCAGCCAAGATAGGGGGGGCCTAGGCATGCAAGAGACCCAGTACTTC.